This entry concerns a single T cell receptor (beta chain). The antigen is undetermined. Just one base apart from a much larger clone, this may be a read error. Beta-chain TCR CDR3 regions were amplified from RNA transcripts. First-round RT-PCR with HTBI primers preceded a second-round multiplex PCR. TCRdb reprocessed the multiplex PCR reads via MiXCR and lists one record per CDR3 protein. The table records approximately 640,000 distinct CDR3 sequences, about 41% of them present only once. This sample stems from a study of Graves' ophthalmopathy and Graves' hyperthyroidism. Patients were left out if they had other autoimmune diseases, uncontrolled infections, pregnancy or lactation. As diagnostic evidence, clinical symptoms, serum thyroxine, TRAb, thyroid ultrasound and orbital computed tomography were relied upon. Overall study results and limits: Among expanded thyroid clonotypes above 0.001 frequency, most also occurred in blood.

Source material: peripheral blood. The receptor's source is an adult man with Graves' ophthalmopathy.

The CDR3 DNA follows: TGCGCCAGCAGCTTGGGGGCCAGCGGTGGCAATCAGCCCCAGCATTTT. Translating gives CASSLGASGGNQPQHF. The chain is built from TRBV5-1 and TRBJ1-5; D is undetermined. Trimming took off 0 bases at V and 2 bases at J, with 12 bases between the two ends. This CDR3 is 16 amino acids long. Germline V CDR1 and CDR2: SGHRS, YFSETQ.